The next 17 T cell receptor beta chains were all read from a single sample in a study of CD8 T cells in Susac syndrome. The authors reverse transcribed 0.5 to 1 ug RNA with random hexamers. TCRdb called the immunoSEQ multiplex PCR reads again in MiXCR, with one record for every CDR3 protein. The data show around 170,000 distinct CDR3 sequences, about 94% seen once. Material: CD4+ T cells from PBMCs. Every receptor here comes from a human donor with Susac syndrome.

The chain couples TRBV20-1 to TRBJ1-2, with D unresolved. Trimming cost V 3 bases and J 3 bases, with 11 bases left between them. Germline CDR1 is DFQATT and CDR2 is SNEGSKA (reference sequence). The CDR3 runs 13 residues. The CDR3 spells CSASRTVDYGYTF. The CDR3 DNA sequence: TGCAGTGCTAGTCGGACGGTTGACTATGGCTACACCTTC.

The chain combines TRBV6-5 with TRBJ2-7; 7 positions match TRBD1. The germline V gene has CDR1 MNHEY and CDR2 SVGAGI. V was pared by 6 bases and J by 6 bases, with 8 bases of the junction left unmatched. The CDR3 length is 13 residues. CDR3 DNA sequence: TGTGCCAGCAGGACAGGGACCTGGGGCGAGCAGTACTTC. Protein: CASRTGTWGEQYF.

CDR3 coding DNA: TGCGCCAGCAGCCAACTATGGGGGACAGGAGCCCAAGAGACCCAGTACTTC. This translates into CASSQLWGTGAQETQYF. The rearrangement uses TRBV4-1 and TRBJ2-5; 8 positions agree with TRBD1. Germline V gene sequence: CDR1 MGHRA, CDR2 YSYEKL. The CDR3 length is 17 residues. V lost 2 bases to trimming and J lost 1 base; unmatched junction nucleotides: 9.

The V gene is TRBV20-1, the J gene TRBJ1-5; no clear D. The V gene lost 2 bases and the J gene lost 2 bases, with 7 bases spanning the gap. The germline CDR1 and CDR2 sequences are DFQATT and SNEGSKA (reference sequence). The CDR3 runs 13 residues. The CDR3 DNA follows: TGCAGTGCTAGACAGGCTGGCAATCAGCCCCAGCATTTT. Its translation: CSARQAGNQPQHF.

The CDR3 here is CASSFRNGGAQETQYF. In DNA, the CDR3 is TGTGCCAGCAGCTTTCGTAACGGGGGGGCCCAAGAGACCCAGTACTTC. The rearrangement joins TRBV11-2 to TRBJ2-5, with 8 bases matching TRBD2. Per the germline V gene, CDR1 is SGHAT and CDR2 is FQNNGV. The CDR3 length is 16 residues. Trimming at V came to 3 bases and at J to 1 base, leaving 7 bases not matched to a gene.

The CDR3 nucleotides read TGTGCCAGCAGCTCCCCCAAGGGAGCGAACACCGGGGAGCTGTTTTTT. It is translated as CASSSPKGANTGELFF. The rearrangement uses TRBV7-9 and TRBJ2-2, with TRBD2 as a possible D gene (5 bases). CDR1 is SEHNR and CDR2 is FQNEAQ in the germline V gene (reference sequence). Deletions cut 4 bases from V and 0 bases from J, with 12 bases between. The length of the CDR3 is 16 residues.

The J gene is TRBJ2-7, the V gene TRBV29-1, with TRBD2 matching 12 bases. CDR1 is SQVTM, CDR2 ANQGSEA, per germline. V lost 4 bases to trimming and J lost 3 bases; unmatched junction nucleotides: 7. CDR3 length: 15 residues. The CDR3 reads CSVGSTSGGFYEQYF. The CDR3 DNA sequence: TGCAGCGTTGGGTCCACTAGCGGGGGGTTCTACGAGCAGTACTTC.

The chain recombines TRBV4-1 with TRBJ1-2, with TRBD1 identical over 8 bases. This CDR3 has 16 residues. V was clipped by 2 bases and J by 4 bases; unmatched bases: 9. Germline CDR1 and CDR2: MGHRA and YSYEKL. As DNA, the CDR3 is TGCGCCAGCAGCCAACCCAGGACAGGGTTTGTCTATGGCTACACCTTC. Translated, it gives CASSQPRTGFVYGYTF.

V and J are TRBV4-3 and TRBJ2-7; D assignment may be TRBD1 or TRBD2 (7 bases each). Looked up from germline, CDR1 is LGHNA and CDR2 is YSLEER. V gave up 3 bases and J gave up 3 bases, with 9 bases separating them. This CDR3 is 13 amino acids long. The CDR3 loop is CASSHRGGYEQYF. CDR3 in DNA: TGCGCCAGCAGCCACAGGGGGGGCTACGAGCAGTACTTC.

The gene calls are TRBV14 and TRBJ2-4; 7 nucleotides line up with TRBD1. V lost 3 bases to trimming and J lost 1 base; unmatched junction nucleotides: 9. Germline V lookup: CDR1 SGHDN, CDR2 FVKESK. This CDR3 region has 17 residues. In DNA form, the CDR3 reads TGTGCCAGCAGCCAGAATACAGGGGTTCTGGCCAAAAACATTCAGTACTTC. Encoded protein: CASSQNTGVLAKNIQYF.

The chain recombines TRBV25-1 with TRBJ2-2; 11 nucleotides match TRBD2. After removal of 6 bases from V and 4 bases from J, the junction contained 4 bases not matched to a gene. The germline CDR1 and CDR2 sequences are MGHDK and SYGVNS. This CDR3 is built from 15 residues. The CDR3 DNA follows: TGTGCCAGCAGCCCTCTAGCGGGGGGCACCGGGGAGCTGTTTTTT. This translates into CASSPLAGGTGELFF.

This sequence joins TRBV12-3 or TRBV12-4 and TRBJ1-4; D is ambiguous. V was clipped by 2 bases and J by 16 bases, with 17 bases between them. The CDR3 covers 13 residues. CDR3 loop: CASSLQDRGTEFF. DNA of the CDR3: TGTGCCAGCAGTTTACAGGACCGGGGAACTGAGTTTTTT.

V gene TRBV5-1 combines with J gene TRBJ2-2; 10 nucleotides align to TRBD2. Losses at the gene ends were 3 bases for V and 4 bases for J; bases not matched to a gene: 9. The CDR3 contains 17 residues. Germline V gene lookup returns CDR1 SGHRS and CDR2 YFSETQ. CDR3 sequence (DNA): TGCGCCAGCAGCTCGGGCTCGGGACTAGCGAGCACCGGGGAGCTGTTTTTT. This codes for CASSSGSGLASTGELFF.

The CDR3 DNA reads TGTGCCAGCAGTATTAGCACTCAGGGGGCCTCTAATTCACCCCTCCACTTT. Residues: CASSISTQGASNSPLHF. The V and J genes are TRBV12-3 or TRBV12-4 and TRBJ1-6; TRBD1 agrees at 8 bases. The V and J ends lost 5 bases and 6 bases, in that order; junction bases with no gene match: 12. The CDR3 is 17 residues long.

This rearrangement joins TRBV7-8 to TRBJ1-5; 8 bases fit TRBD1. The CDR3 length is 17 residues. CDR1 and CDR2 (germline): SGHVS, FQNEAQ. V lost 5 bases and J lost 1; bases outside the gene matches: 10. CDR3 sequence: CASSTPDREGSNQPQHF. In nucleotides, the CDR3 is TGTGCCAGCAGCACTCCGGACAGGGAGGGAAGCAATCAGCCCCAGCATTTT.

This chain uses TRBV7-9 with TRBJ2-7; D call uncertain. The CDR3 contains 12 residues. The germline V gene encodes CDR1 SEHNR and CDR2 FQNEAQ (reference sequence). V was pared by 5 bases and J by 7 bases, with 12 bases between. The CDR3 coding sequence is TGTGCCAGCAGCCTCCACATGGGAGAGCAGTACTTC. It specifies CASSLHMGEQYF.

This rearrangement joins TRBV25-1 to TRBJ1-2; possibly TRBD1 for D (6 bases). Germline loops: CDR1 MGHDK, CDR2 SYGVNS. V was pared by 6 bases and J by 3 bases, with 14 bases between. The length of the CDR3 is 14 residues. CDR3 in amino acids: CASSAPGGHYGYTF. The CDR3 nucleotides are TGTGCCAGCAGCGCCCCGGGGGGCCACTATGGCTACACCTTC.